Sequencing of this T cell receptor (beta chain) was carried out in a study of T cells in Graves' hyperthyroidism and ophthalmopathy (dated by TCRdb to between 2018 and 2021). Regarding the study in general: Peripheral blood was collected at initial diagnosis, before any treatment. To identify distinguishing TCR V-J signatures, a discovery cohort of 100 or so patients was used, comprising 43 with Graves' ophthalmopathy and some 57 with stable Graves' hyperthyroidism. Whether ophthalmopathy could be predicted prospectively was tested in an independent validation cohort made up of roughly 19 hyperthyroidism patients plus 17 patients who later progressed to ophthalmopathy. The 95 to 100 discovery patients were randomly split 7:3 into training and test sets. In addition, the study compared T-cell repertoires in thyroid tissue and in blood from roughly six Graves' hyperthyroidism patients. Once sampling was done, hyperthyroidism patients were given methimazole at a starting dose of 30 mg daily, whereas ophthalmopathy patients were given high-dose intravenous methylprednisolone. According to the paper, TCR Vbeta CDR3 sequencing was carried out on 135 peripheral blood samples, which came from under 50 ophthalmopathy, under 85 hyperthyroidism and about 17 progressor patients. Broader findings and caveats from the paper: In validation, the model predicted progression to ophthalmopathy with 55% to 71% sensitivity and over 72% specificity, a median of 6.5 months before onset. A 13 V-J signature model separated ophthalmopathy from stable hyperthyroidism, with around 88% sensitivity and 81.08% specificity in cross-validation and 80%/75% in testing. Sample size was not statistically predetermined, and investigators were not blinded to group allocation. Most expanded thyroid clonotypes (frequency above 0.001) were also found in blood, which suggests that blood repertoires may mirror thyroid immune responses.

The CDR3 numbers 14 residues from cysteine through phenylalanine. Here the CDR3 DNA is all that survives: 42 bases in frame from base 1. V gives up 1 base and J gives up 6 bases, and the segment between their germline ends measures 10 bases. Via the germline V gene (reference sequence), CDR1 is LNHDA and CDR2 SQIVND. This clonotype was seen a few times. Its antigen target is currently unknown. The sample holds no much larger clone one base away, and base qualities are not on file. TCR beta CDR3 regions were amplified from RNA transcripts. For the first round of RT-PCR on the TCR CDR3, the HTBI primer set was used together with the Qiagen OneStep RT-PCR kit. The libraries were constructed in a second round of multiplex PCR and then size-selected and purified. The libraries were sequenced on an Illumina HiSeq2000 using paired-end 100 bp reads. The original methods were these. Raw data were processed with SOAPnuke, discarding reads with adapters, uncalled bases, mean Phred below 15, or no exact constant-primer or identifier match. COPE v1.2.5 was used to merge high-quality paired reads, and clonotypes were defined as unique nucleotide sequences. MiTCR v1.1 was used to align the clonotypes against IMGT TRBV, TRBD and TRBJ reference segments. The analysis was restricted to V-J combinations with a frequency above 0.0001, which together covered approximately 99% of the repertoires. A TCS score was defined as the ratio of F50 (clonal expansion) to E x V (chaos), with BLOSUM62-based TCRdist applied between CDR3 peptides within each V-J. Welch's t-statistics and random forest reduced 500 to 550 V-J features to 10 to 15, which were used in a naive Bayes classifier (R e1071). The public sequencing data were trimmed at Q25 with fastp and processed into clonotypes with MiXCR by TCRdb, which kept only in-frame beta chains. Identical CDR3 proteins give one entry, which carries the most common genes and DNA. None of the V and J calls come from the authors' own analysis; TCRdb made them. The sample records roughly 180,000 distinct CDR3 sequences, approximately 15% of which are singletons. Approximately 28% of the sample belongs to the ten largest clones.

A patient counted as having stable Graves' hyperthyroidism if no progression to ophthalmopathy occurred over 18 months of follow-up. The hyperthyroidism patients were between 18 and 65 years old and newly diagnosed, with a disease duration of less than 2 months. The study excluded patients with uncontrolled infections, other autoimmune diseases, pregnancy or lactation. Diagnoses were established on the basis of clinical symptoms, serum thyroxine and TRAb, thyroid ultrasound, and orbital computed tomography. PBMCs were isolated from about 9.1 ml of fresh peripheral blood by Ficoll-Paque density gradient centrifugation. Total RNA was extracted using Trizol reagent, and RNA quality was assessed on an Agilent 2100 Bioanalyzer.

Material for sequencing was blood. Recombination linked TRBV19 to TRBJ2-1; the D gene cannot be resolved reliably. The receptor comes from a woman between 45 and 65 years old with Graves' hyperthyroidism. Here the CDR3 is given as CASSIATTVNEQFF. The DNA sequence is TGTGCCAGTAGTATAGCTACTACAGTCAATGAGCAGTTCTTC.